Listed below are T cell receptor beta chains from one sample, sequenced in a study of patients and donors after allogeneic stem cell transplantation. One entry per CDR3 protein, called by TCRdb with MiXCR from the RT-PCR reads. The table has fewer than 500,000 distinct CDR3 sequences, 16% seen once. Sequenced input: blood, either unsorted or a sorted T cell fraction (not recorded which). Receptors originate from a human donor who was either an allogeneic HSCT recipient or a stem cell or donor lymphocyte infusion donor (not recorded which). It is not recorded whose cells these are; they may come from a transplant donor. CDR3s include the opening cysteine and the closing phenylalanine or tryptophan. D genes are given only for firm matches. Size is omitted from some rows. Given values are once, few, many or a class for expanded clones.

TRBJ2-1	TRBD2	.	TRBV7-9	CASRPFGGRRNEQFF	TGTGCCAGCAGGCCTTTCGGCGGGAGGAGAAATGAGCAGTTCTTC
TRBJ1-5	.	few	TRBV12-3/TRBV12-4	CASSGRRNQPQHF	TGTGCCAGCAGCGGACGACGGAATCAGCCCCAGCATTTT
TRBJ2-5	.	few	TRBV4-2	CASSLHSTATKTPETQYF	TGTGCCAGCAGCCTACACTCGACTGCGACTAAAACGCCAGAGACCCAGTACTTC
TRBJ1-4	.	.	TRBV6-1	CASGEWAGVNEKLFF	TGTGCCAGCGGTGAATGGGCAGGGGTTAATGAAAAACTGTTTTTT
TRBJ1-1	.	few	TRBV18	CASSPSIFENTEAFF	TGTGCCAGCTCACCTTCTATATTCGAGAACACTGAAGCTTTCTTT
TRBJ1-5	TRBD1	many	TRBV6-2/TRBV6-3	CASSYLPGTEKYQPQHF	TGTGCCAGCAGTTACCTCCCCGGGACAGAAAAATATCAGCCCCAGCATTTT
TRBJ2-3	TRBD2	.	TRBV7-2	CASSLRLAGGYTDTQYF	TGTGCCAGCAGCTTAAGGCTAGCGGGGGGCTACACAGATACGCAGTATTTT
TRBJ2-3	.	few	TRBV6-1	CASSDLYTQYF	TGTGCCAGCAGTGATTTGTATACGCAGTATTTT
TRBJ2-7	.	.	TRBV25-1	CASSEVRGDEQYF	TGTGCCAGCAGTGAGGTGAGGGGGGACGAGCAGTACTTC
TRBJ2-7	TRBD2	.	TRBV5-1	CASSPGTSGLAGIYEQYF	TGCGCCAGCAGCCCCGGGACTAGCGGGCTTGCGGGCATCTACGAGCAGTACTTC
TRBJ1-5	TRBD1	few	TRBV20-1	CSARDRDRPLDGNQPQHF	TGCAGTGCTAGAGATCGGGACAGGCCCCTTGATGGCAATCAGCCCCAGCATTTT
TRBJ1-4	.	.	TRBV6-6	CASSYWGGGKLFF	TGTGCCAGCAGTTACTGGGGGGGGGGAAAACTGTTTTTT
TRBJ2-2	.	.	TRBV3-1	CASSQGGGFTGELFF	TGTGCCAGCAGTCAGGGGGGGGGCTTCACCGGGGAGCTGTTTTTT
TRBJ2-2	.	few	TRBV5-6	CASSIPLVGRELFF	TGTGCCAGCAGCATCCCCCTGGTAGGCCGGGAGCTGTTTTTT
TRBJ2-3	TRBD2	.	TRBV7-6	CASSSPTIPRTSGSPDTQYF	TGTGCCAGCAGCTCACCAACTATCCCCAGGACTAGCGGGAGCCCAGATACGCAGTATTTT
TRBJ1-1	TRBD1	few	TRBV20-1	CSAPGQGRSTEAFF	TGCAGTGCGCCGGGACAGGGACGGAGCACTGAAGCTTTCTTT
TRBJ1-5	.	.	TRBV6-5	CASSYGGGEDSNQPQHF	TGTGCCAGCAGTTACGGAGGGGGGGAGGATAGCAATCAGCCCCAGCATTTT
TRBJ2-3	.	.	TRBV5-1	CASSANRAQRSTDTQYF	TGCGCCAGCAGCGCAAACAGGGCTCAACGGAGCACAGATACGCAGTATTTT
TRBJ1-1	.	.	TRBV6-2/TRBV6-3	CASSVGKTEAFF	TGTGCCAGCAGTGTGGGGAAGACTGAAGCTTTCTTT
TRBJ1-5	.	many	TRBV5-5	CASSQTGRGQPQHF	TGTGCCAGCAGCCAAACAGGTCGTGGGCAGCCCCAGCATTTT
TRBJ2-7	.	few	TRBV20-1	CSAPPVEGAPYEQYF	TGCAGTGCTCCGCCGGTTGAGGGTGCCCCCTACGAGCAGTACTTC
TRBJ2-7	TRBD2	many	TRBV9	CASSVSSGNEQYF	TGTGCCAGCAGCGTATCTAGCGGGAACGAGCAGTACTTC
TRBJ2-5	TRBD2	few	TRBV29-1	CSYLRGLAGGETQYF	TGCAGCTATCTTCGCGGACTAGCGGGGGGGGAGACCCAGTACTTC
TRBJ2-7	.	.	TRBV7-9	CASSLIRDSVYEQYF	TGTGCCAGCAGCTTGATTCGGGACTCTGTATACGAGCAGTACTTC
TRBJ2-3	.	.	TRBV11-2	CASSLDVSTDTQYF	TGTGCCAGCAGCTTAGATGTGTCAACGGATACGCAGTATTTT
TRBJ1-2	TRBD1	.	TRBV19	CASRSTGVEGYTF	TGTGCCAGTAGGAGTACAGGGGTCGAGGGCTACACCTTC
TRBJ1-6	.	.	TRBV4-3	CASSQGELNNSPLHF	TGCGCCAGCAGCCAAGGGGAGCTAAATAATTCACCCCTCCACTTT
TRBJ2-1	.	.	TRBV20-1	CSAIPRVNEQFF	TGCAGTGCGATCCCCCGGGTCAATGAGCAGTTCTTC
TRBJ2-7	TRBD2	.	TRBV12-3/TRBV12-4	CASSRAGGSNEQYF	TGTGCCAGCAGTCGAGCGGGAGGGAGTAACGAGCAGTACTTC
TRBJ2-1	TRBD2	few	TRBV14	CASSLGTSGRAYYYNEQFF	TGTGCCAGCAGCCTTGGGACTAGCGGGAGGGCCTATTACTACAATGAGCAGTTCTTC
TRBJ2-1	.	many	TRBV12-3/TRBV12-4	CASSPDRFNEQFF	TGTGCCAGCAGCCCAGACCGATTCAATGAGCAGTTCTTC
TRBJ1-1	.	.	TRBV10-3	CAIRRNTGNLNTEAFF	TGTGCCATCAGGAGGAATACAGGGAACCTAAACACTGAAGCTTTCTTT
TRBJ2-7	.	few	TRBV27	CASSLLQGASNEQYF	TGTGCCAGCAGTTTATTGCAGGGTGCCTCAAACGAGCAGTACTTC
TRBJ1-1	TRBD1	few	TRBV5-1	CASSLGQGTNTEAFF	TGCGCCAGCAGCTTGGGACAGGGAACGAACACTGAAGCTTTCTTT
TRBJ1-1	.	.	TRBV15	CATRSRGNTEAFF	TGTGCCACCAGATCCCGGGGGAACACTGAAGCTTTCTTT
TRBJ1-3	TRBD1	.	TRBV5-1	CASSSTGDAGNTIYF	TGCGCCAGCAGCTCAACAGGGGATGCTGGAAACACCATATATTTT
TRBJ2-7	.	.	TRBV7-9	CASSLAGIAYEQYF	TGTGCCAGCAGCTTAGCAGGGATTGCGTACGAGCAGTACTTC
TRBJ1-4	.	.	TRBV20-1	CSGQAADPNEKLFF	TGCAGTGGTCAGGCGGCCGACCCTAATGAAAAACTGTTTTTT
TRBJ1-6	.	.	TRBV5-4	CASSGKGGTWSPLHF	TGTGCCAGCAGCGGAAAAGGGGGTACCTGGTCACCCCTCCACTTT
TRBJ1-1	.	.	TRBV24-1	CATSAGVEAFF	TGTGCCACCAGTGCGGGGGTAGAAGCTTTCTTT
TRBJ2-1	TRBD2	once	TRBV7-7	CASSLGGLAGDPGLYNEQFF	TGTGCTAGCAGCTTAGGGGGACTAGCGGGGGACCCAGGGTTATACAATGAGCAGTTCTTC
TRBJ2-7	TRBD2	.	TRBV9	CASSGTSGTEQYF	TGTGCCAGCAGCGGGACTAGCGGGACCGAGCAGTACTTC
TRBJ2-7	.	few	TRBV4-2	CASSQGAYKQYF	TGTGCCAGCAGCCAAGGGGCTTACAAGCAGTACTTC
TRBJ1-2	TRBD1	few	TRBV6-5	CASSYSTGTDRGLNYGYTF	TGTGCCAGCAGTTACTCCACAGGGACCGACAGGGGGCTGAACTATGGCTACACCTTC
TRBJ2-1	.	.	TRBV11-1	CASSLADRGSNEQFF	TGTGCCAGCAGCTTAGCGGACCGTGGGTCCAATGAGCAGTTCTTC